The clone carrying this T cell receptor beta chain has at least ten counts. These data originate in a study of CD8 T cells in ankylosing spondylitis. The CDR3 is 17 residues long. Germline V gene sequence: CDR1 SGHAT, CDR2 FQNNGV. Trimming cost V 0 bases and J 3 bases, with 15 bases left between them. TCRdb itself ran the 5' RACE reads through MiXCR, one entry per CDR3 protein. The sample yields some 130,000 distinct CDR3 sequences, roughly 6.6% seen once. The sample was blood, either unsorted or a sorted T cell fraction (not recorded which). The V gene is TRBV11-2, the J gene TRBJ2-1; D is undetermined. The clonotype originates from a female donor with ankylosing spondylitis or in good health (not recorded which). In DNA form, the CDR3 reads TGTGCCAGCAGCTTAGAGGCGTTCCGGTTGGGCTACAATGAGCAGTTCTTC. Its translation: CASSLEAFRLGYNEQFF.